The rows below give T cell receptor beta chains drawn from one sample of a study of blood T cell repertoires in COVID-19. Assay used: immunoSEQ multiplex PCR; TCRdb lists only in-frame clones, some missing. The sample includes roughly 150,000 clones, around 85% of them seen just once. Sample: peripheral blood. These receptors originate from an elderly woman with COVID-19, enrolled during active disease. CDR3s include the opening cysteine and the closing phenylalanine or tryptophan. Each record gives: D gene, clone size, V gene, J gene, CDR3 protein, CDR3 DNA. D genes are given only for firm matches. Some rows mark clone size as missing; the rest say once, few, many or name a class of expanded clone.

-	-	TRBV25-1	TRBJ2-5	CASSVQGGGETQYF	TGTGCCAGCAGTGTTCAGGGGGGCGGCGAGACCCAGTACTTC
TRBD2	few	TRBV5-5	TRBJ2-5	CASIPRGGSETQYF	TGTGCCAGCATCCCCCGCGGGGGTTCGGAGACCCAGTACTTC
TRBD1	-	TRBV3-1/TRBV3-2	TRBJ2-5	CASSDKGAGQETQYF	TGTGCCAGCAGCGATAAGGGGGCGGGTCAAGAGACCCAGTACTTC
TRBD2	-	TRBV20-1	TRBJ2-3	CSAGGGSTQYF	TGCAGTGCCGGGGGGGGGAGTACGCAGTATTTT
TRBD1	-	TRBV5-1	TRBJ2-7	CASSLVVGGNYEQYF	TGCGCCAGCAGCTTGGTTGTAGGGGGCAACTACGAGCAGTACTTC
TRBD2	-	TRBV18	TRBJ2-2	CASLSGLANTGELFF	TGTGCCAGCTTATCGGGACTAGCAAACACCGGGGAGCTGTTTTTT
-	-	TRBV5-1	TRBJ1-5	CASSLVGDRNQPQHF	TGCGCCAGCAGCTTGGTCGGGGATCGCAATCAGCCCCAGCATTTT
TRBD2	-	TRBV29-1	TRBJ2-3	CSVTGIAGPTDTQYF	TGCAGCGTTACTGGCATAGCGGGACCTACAGATACGCAGTATTTT
-	-	TRBV7-9	TRBJ1-5	CASSLAADQPQHF	TGTGCCAGCAGCTTAGCCGCGGATCAGCCCCAGCATTTT
-	-	TRBV5-4	TRBJ1-3	CASSLPGNTIYF	TGTGCCAGCAGCCTCCCTGGAAACACCATATATTTT
TRBD2	-	TRBV7-7	TRBJ2-7	CASSLGLAGVGDEQYF	TGTGCTAGCAGCTTAGGGTTAGCGGGGGTCGGGGACGAGCAGTACTTC
-	-	TRBV5-1	TRBJ2-1	CASSLNGGEYNEQFF	TGCGCCAGCAGTTTGAACGGAGGGGAGTACAATGAGCAGTTCTTC
TRBD2	-	TRBV5-1	TRBJ2-3	CASSARLAGGRADTQYF	TGCGCCAGCAGCGCCAGACTAGCGGGGGGGCGTGCTGATACGCAGTATTTT
TRBD1	once	TRBV6-5	TRBJ2-2	CASSSSGQGATGELFF	TGTGCCAGCAGTTCCTCGGGACAGGGGGCTACCGGGGAGCTGTTTTTT
-	-	TRBV6-5	TRBJ2-1	CASTQSLSSYNEQFF	TGTGCCAGCACCCAAAGCCTTAGCTCCTACAATGAGCAGTTCTTC
-	-	TRBV29-1	TRBJ1-5	CSVSGGVSNQPQHF	TGCAGCGTGTCGGGGGGGGTTAGCAATCAGCCCCAGCATTTT
TRBD1	-	TRBV2	TRBJ1-1	CASSREPTGIGAFF	TGTGCCAGCAGTCGAGAGCCGACAGGGATCGGAGCTTTCTTT
TRBD1	-	TRBV2	TRBJ2-7	CASTGTGDEQYF	TGTGCCAGCACCGGGACAGGGGACGAGCAGTACTTC
-	-	TRBV19	TRBJ2-3	CASSQLNTDTQYF	TGTGCCAGTAGTCAGTTGAACACAGATACGCAGTATTTT
-	once	TRBV4-2	TRBJ2-1	CASSQASASSYNEQFF	TGTGCCAGCAGCCAAGCCTCAGCTAGCTCCTACAATGAGCAGTTCTTC
-	-	TRBV5-1	TRBJ1-1	CASSEQGNTEAFF	TGCGCCAGCAGCGAACAGGGGAACACTGAAGCTTTCTTT
-	few	TRBV12-5	TRBJ2-7	CASRAAVSYEQYF	TGTGCTAGTCGAGCAGCGGTTAGCTACGAGCAGTACTTC